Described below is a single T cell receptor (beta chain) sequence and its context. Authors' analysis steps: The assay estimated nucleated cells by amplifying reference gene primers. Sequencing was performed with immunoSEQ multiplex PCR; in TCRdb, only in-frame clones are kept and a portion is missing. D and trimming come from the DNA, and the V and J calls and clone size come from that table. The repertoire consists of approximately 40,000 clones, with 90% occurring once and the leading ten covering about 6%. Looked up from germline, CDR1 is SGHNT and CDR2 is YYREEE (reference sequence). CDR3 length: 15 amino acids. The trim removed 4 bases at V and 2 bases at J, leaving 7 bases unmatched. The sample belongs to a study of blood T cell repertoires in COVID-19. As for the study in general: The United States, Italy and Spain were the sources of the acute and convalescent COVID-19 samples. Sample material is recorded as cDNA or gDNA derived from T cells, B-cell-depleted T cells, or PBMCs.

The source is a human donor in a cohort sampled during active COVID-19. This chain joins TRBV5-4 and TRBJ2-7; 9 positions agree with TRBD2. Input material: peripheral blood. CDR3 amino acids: CASSTLAGPPYEQYF. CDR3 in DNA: TGTGCCAGCAGCACCCTAGCGGGACCCCCCTACGAGCAGTACTTC.